This T cell receptor beta chain was found in a study of vaccination and CD4 T cells after COVID-19 (dated by TCRdb to between 2022 and 2023). For the wider study: Convalescent patients had a positive SARS-CoV-2 result on nasal swab PCR, and of these patients, nine had mild disease and one had severe disease. In control cultures, a CEFX viral epitope pool was used as positive control, an HIV-1 Nef peptide pool was used as negative control, or no peptide was added. In 10 COVID-19 convalescent patients and a handful of infection-naive healthy vaccine recipients, the spike-specific CD4+ TCR repertoire before mRNA vaccination was compared with the repertoire after mRNA vaccination. Six males and four females were included in the convalescent cohort, with two Hispanic individuals, seven Caucasians, two Asians and one multiracial person represented. The time from the second vaccine dose to post-vaccine blood sampling had a median of approximately 72 days and ranged from about 14 to 241 days. Post-COVID blood samples from convalescent patients were collected a median of around 100 days after diagnosis, with a range of about 35 to 180 days. Overlapping spike peptide pools from SARS-CoV-2 and from the common cold coronaviruses HCoV-NL63, HCoV-OC43 and HCoV-229E were used as culture stimuli. Participants received two doses of either the Pfizer-BioNTech BNT162b2 vaccine (n=8) or the Moderna mRNA-1273 vaccine (n=2).

Receptors were amplified or captured by PCR. At the Johns Hopkins FTIC core, DNA from the cultured CD4+ T cells underwent TCR sequencing with the Oncomine TCR Beta short-read assay. Genomic DNA was extracted from the cultured CD4+ T cells with the QIAamp micro DNA kit. The Oncomine TCR Beta libraries from cultured CD4+ T cells were pooled using unique dual indexes and then sequenced on an Illumina iSeq 100. The original methods were these. Non-productive sequences were removed, and CDR3s that did not start with C, did not end with F or W, or were shorter than 7 amino acids were discarded. Antigen-specific clonotypes were identified using the MANAFEST web application through comparison of peptide-stimulated wells with reference and other culture wells. For a clone to be called positive, the clone needed an FDR below 0.05, an odds ratio above 5, and a productive frequency above 0.1% in at least two of three replicate wells. A clonotype counted as cross-reactive if it showed significant expansion both in the SARS-CoV-2 spike wells and in at least one common cold coronavirus spike condition. Levenshtein distances (stringdist) and unrooted phylogenetic trees (ape) in R version 3.6.1 were used to assess CDR3 homology. The public reads were run again by TCRdb, first through fastp at Q25 and then through MiXCR, and only productive beta chains were kept. Each CDR3 protein gets just one entry, which takes the most common genes and DNA from the rows behind it. Clone size and V and J calls follow TCRdb, not the original study. The sample table contains roughly 7,900 distinct CDR3 sequences; only one count was recorded for roughly 24% of them. The top ten constitute about a fifth of the sample.

Overall study results and their limits: Of the vaccine-specific clones found in convalescent patients, nearly all (304 of 307) were mono-reactive for SARS-CoV-2 spike instead of being cross-reactive with common cold coronaviruses. Only a relatively small number of convalescent patients were included in the study, and early timepoints following natural infection were not analyzed. In convalescent patients, a median 86.3% of post-vaccine SARS-CoV-2-reactive clones were detected only after vaccination, and vaccine-specific priming was suggested by this finding. The median count of SARS-CoV-2-reactive clonotypes went up from 21 after infection to 38 after vaccination, although the change was not significant.

What the treatment or condition label conveys for this sample: roughly 10-day PBMC culture with coronavirus spike peptide pools or control peptides (ViraFEST assay). The study used the ViraFEST assay, which expanded antigen-specific T cells with peptide pools and then identified expanded clonotypes by TCR sequencing. Positive SARS-CoV-2 PCR tests in the convalescent patients dated from March to December 2020, before Alpha, Beta and Delta variants emerged in the United States. Each well held two million PBMCs cultured with around 9 ug/ml peptide pools in IMDM containing around 5% human AB serum and approximately 10 IU/ml IL-2. On days 3 and 7, half of the culture medium was replaced with fresh IL-2-containing medium. After 10 to 11 days of culture, CD4+ T cells were isolated by negative selection with the EasySep CD4+ T cell isolation kit. Ficoll-Paque Plus gradient centrifugation was used to isolate PBMCs from whole blood, and the isolated PBMCs were then either used fresh or cryopreserved at -140C. Triplicate wells were generally used for each culture condition.

Worth noting for this clonotype: Its binding antigen is unknown. Base qualities are missing; no much larger clone stands one base away.

CDR1 is given as SEHNR and CDR2 as FQNEAQ, both from the germline V gene (reference sequence). V is shortened by 3 bases, J by 5 bases, and the region joining them spans 14 bases. Inclusive of the bounding cysteine and phenylalanine, the CDR3 is 14 residues long. Solely the CDR3 DNA is kept, with 42 bases framed from the first base. The source is a human donor with COVID-19. The sequenced sample was cultured CD4+ T cells from blood. The chain was built from TRBV7-9 and TRBJ2-7; the D region possibly corresponds to TRBD2 (5 bases align). CDR3 protein: CASSLVFGNNEQYF. DNA sequence: TGTGCCAGCAGCTTGGTATTCGGGAATAACGAGCAGTACTTC.